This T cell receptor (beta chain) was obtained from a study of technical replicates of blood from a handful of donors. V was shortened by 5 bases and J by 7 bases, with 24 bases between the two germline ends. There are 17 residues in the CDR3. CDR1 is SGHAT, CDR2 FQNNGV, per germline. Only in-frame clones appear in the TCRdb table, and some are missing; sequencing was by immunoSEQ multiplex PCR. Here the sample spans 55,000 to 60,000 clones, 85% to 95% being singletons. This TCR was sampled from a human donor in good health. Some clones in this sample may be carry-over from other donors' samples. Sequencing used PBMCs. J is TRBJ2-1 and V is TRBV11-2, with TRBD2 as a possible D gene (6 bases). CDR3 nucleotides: TGTGCCAGCAGCCCCCGAGGTACTGGCGGGATTGGAAATGAGCAGTTCTTC. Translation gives CASSPRGTGGIGNEQFF.